Listed here are 27 T cell receptor beta chains from one sample, sequenced in a study of vaccination effects on CD4 cells after COVID-19. The table came from immunoSEQ multiplex PCR; TCRdb's copy has only in-frame clones and leaves some out. The sample gives 20,000 to 25,000 clones, 65% to 80% of which show up once; approximately 10% is in the top ten. Their recognized antigens are unknown. Using viral peptide pools, the ViraFEST assay grew out antigen-specific CD4+ T cells prior to sequencing. At the end of around eleven days of culture, CD4+ T cells were isolated. Nucleocapsid antibody tests were negative, and the vaccine recipients had no prior SARS-CoV-2 infection. This material consisted of CD4+ T cells from PBMCs cultured with HCoV-NL63 spike peptides, taken before COVID-19 vaccination. The receptors here all came from a human donor who received a COVID-19 vaccine.

This clone came up once. The rearrangement uses TRBV5-6 and TRBJ1-1; D gene ambiguous. The CDR3 contains 15 residues. CDR1 is SGHDT and CDR2 is YYEEEE in the germline V gene. The germline V and J ends were trimmed by 0 bases and 5 bases, with 14 bases remaining between them. CDR3 DNA sequence: TGTGCCAGCAGCTTGGTCGGGTCCTGGAGTACTGAAGCTTTCTTT. This gives the protein CASSLVGSWSTEAFF.

The V call is TRBV5-4, the J call TRBJ1-1; D gene uncertain. Germline V lookup: CDR1 SGHNT, CDR2 YYREEE (reference sequence). This CDR3 has 14 amino acids. Trimming stripped 0 bases from V and 1 base from J, with 7 bases between. The CDR3 protein is CASSLGEGNTEAFF. The CDR3 nucleotides are TGTGCCAGCAGCTTGGGGGAGGGGAACACTGAAGCTTTCTTT.

The CDR3 DNA reads TGTGCCAGCAGCGTAGTAGCGGAAGAGACCCAGTACTTC. Its protein product is CASSVVAEETQYF. V usage is TRBV9 and J usage is TRBJ2-5, with D tentatively TRBD2 (6 bases). V was shortened by 0 bases and J by 3 bases, with 6 bases between the two germline ends. There are 13 residues in the CDR3. CDR1 SGDLS and CDR2 YYNGEE come from the germline V gene. Combining the CDR3 with reference TRBV9 and TRBJ2-5 gives the whole variable domain DSGVTQTPKHLITATGQRVTLRCSPRSGDLSVYWYQQSLDQGLQFLIQYYNGEERAKGNILERFSAQQFPDLHSELNLSSLELGDSALYFCASSVVAEETQYFGPGTRLLVL.

CDR3 in amino acids: CASSSLGFTGEDGYTF. The CDR3 nucleotides read TGTGCCAGCAGCTCCCTGGGTTTTACAGGGGAGGATGGCTACACCTTC. V is TRBV5-4 and J is TRBJ1-2; 7 positions agree with TRBD1. V lost 3 bases, J lost 6 bases, and 14 bases stayed unmatched. The germline V gene encodes CDR1 SGHNT and CDR2 YYREEE (reference sequence). This CDR3 is built from 16 residues.

This clone was found once. V and J are TRBV19 and TRBJ2-5; 8 bases align to TRBD1. After removal of 5 bases from V and 5 bases from J, the junction contained 10 bases not matched to a gene. The CDR3 loop spans 15 amino acids. Germline-derived CDR1 and CDR2 are LNHDA and SQIVND (reference sequence). The CDR3 is CASSRNRGEGETQYF. The CDR3 nucleotides read TGTGCCAGTAGTCGGAACAGGGGGGAAGGGGAGACCCAGTACTTC.

The chain carries TRBV7-8 and TRBJ1-2; D is undetermined. CDR1 and CDR2 from the germline V gene are SGHVS and FQNEAQ. The CDR3 consists of 12 residues. V gave up 1 base and J gave up 10 bases, with 10 bases separating them. The CDR3 loop reads CASSLDVQSYTF. The CDR3 coding sequence is TGTGCCAGCAGCTTAGACGTACAGTCCTACACCTTC.

This chain links TRBV12-3 or TRBV12-4 with TRBJ1-2; D not resolved. The V end lost 5 bases, the J end lost 7 bases, and 8 bases lay between the germline ends. There are 11 residues in the CDR3. In nucleotides, the CDR3 is TGTGCCAGCAGTGCTTTAACTGGCTACACCTTC. Translation gives CASSALTGYTF.

V usage is TRBV4-2 and J usage is TRBJ1-5; D call uncertain. This CDR3 has 17 residues. Germline-derived CDR1 and CDR2 are LGHNA and YNFKEQ. V lost 0 bases and J 5 bases, leaving 17 bases between the germline ends. CDR3 DNA sequence: TGTGCCAGCAGCCAAGATCTCGGACGGCTTATGGATCAGCCCCAGCATTTT. Its protein is CASSQDLGRLMDQPQHF.

V is TRBV16 and J is TRBJ1-6, with D possibly TRBD1 on 5 matching bases. Per germline, CDR1 KGHSY and CDR2 FQNENV. Trimming took off 4 bases at V and 5 bases at J, with 24 bases between the two ends. This CDR3 has 19 amino acids. The CDR3 region has the DNA TGTGCCAGCAGCCCACACTCCCCCCCAAACCAAGGGGATAATTCACCCCTCCACTTT. This gives the protein CASSPHSPPNQGDNSPLHF.

This rearrangement joins TRBV2 to TRBJ1-4; D is ambiguous. The CDR3 has 13 residues. Germline-derived CDR1 and CDR2 are SNHLY and FYNNEI. Between the trimmed V and J ends, which lost 7 bases and 8 bases, there was a span of 14 bases. CDR3 in amino acids: CASNWRAEEKLFF. The CDR3, as DNA: TGTGCCAGCAATTGGAGGGCGGAAGAAAAACTGTTTTTT.

V is TRBV12-5 and J is TRBJ1-2; no firm D call. The V end lost 2 bases, the J end lost 3 bases, and 10 bases lay between the germline ends. This CDR3 comprises 14 residues. The germline V gene encodes CDR1 LGHNT and CDR2 FRNRAP. The CDR3 loop reads CASGLPRWDYGYTF. Here the CDR3 DNA reads TGTGCTAGTGGTTTGCCCAGGTGGGACTATGGCTACACCTTC.

The chain is built from TRBV4-1 and TRBJ1-1; D gene uncertain. The length of the CDR3 is 14 residues. Looked up from germline, CDR1 is MGHRA and CDR2 is YSYEKL. V lost 0 bases to trimming and J lost 0 bases, with 5 bases between them. This chain's CDR3 is CASSQDPVNTEAFF. CDR3 nucleotides: TGCGCCAGCAGCCAAGATCCCGTGAACACTGAAGCTTTCTTT.

The chain combines TRBV25-1 with TRBJ1-2; the D gene is possibly TRBD1 (5 bases). Trimming took 2 bases from V and 4 from J, leaving 14 bases between them. Germline-derived CDR1 and CDR2 are MGHDK and SYGVNS. This CDR3 comprises 15 residues. This CDR3 reads CASSEGGEPIYGYTF. The CDR3, as DNA: TGTGCCAGCAGTGAAGGGGGGGAACCAATCTATGGCTACACCTTC.

This clone was seen only once. The chain carries TRBV4-1 and TRBJ1-2; 9 bases match TRBD1. Trimming at V came to 0 bases and at J to 4 bases, leaving 6 bases not matched to a gene. This CDR3 is built from 16 residues. Germline V CDR1 and CDR2: MGHRA, YSYEKL. The DNA for the CDR3 is TGCGCCAGCAGCCAAGATTTGGGACAGGGCACCTATGGCTACACCTTC. Its protein product is CASSQDLGQGTYGYTF.

This chain links TRBV6-4 with TRBJ2-2; no firm D call. The CDR3 length is 13 residues. V was shortened by 2 bases and J by 3 bases, with 4 bases between the two germline ends. The germline V gene encodes CDR1 MRHNA and CDR2 SNTAGT. The chain's CDR3 is CASSDRDTGELFF. The CDR3 region has the DNA TGTGCCAGCAGTGACAGGGACACCGGGGAGCTGTTTTTT.

The V gene is TRBV10-3, the J gene TRBJ2-2; a weak D match, TRBD1 (5 bases). This CDR3 has 11 residues. Germline CDR1 ENHRY, CDR2 SYGVKD. The V end was cut by 8 bases, the J end by 6 bases, with 7 bases between. CDR3 residues: CAIQGSGELFF. CDR3 sequence (DNA): TGTGCCATCCAGGGTTCCGGGGAGCTGTTTTTT.

The gene calls are TRBV10-3 and TRBJ2-7; 8 nucleotides match TRBD1. Germline CDR1 reads ENHRY; CDR2 reads SYGVKD. This CDR3 is built from 16 residues. Losses at the gene ends were 3 bases for V and 5 bases for J; bases not matched to a gene: 12. The CDR3: CAISDPRTGSVHEQYF. CDR3 DNA sequence: TGTGCCATCAGTGACCCGAGGACAGGGTCCGTCCACGAGCAGTACTTC.

This clone was seen just once. The chain has TRBV12-3 or TRBV12-4 and TRBJ2-7; D is unclear. The V gene lost 1 base and the J gene lost 6 bases, with 7 bases spanning the gap. CDR3 length: 12 residues. The CDR3 region is CASSLVGGEQYF. CDR3 coding DNA: TGTGCCAGCAGTTTAGTGGGTGGCGAGCAGTACTTC.

This clone turned up a few times. The V and J genes are TRBV15 and TRBJ2-1; the D gene is possibly TRBD1 (5 bases). The V gene's germline CDR1 is LNHNV and CDR2 YYDKDF (reference sequence). The CDR3 consists of 16 residues. V was trimmed by 5 bases and J by 5 bases, leaving 19 bases between them. The CDR3 is CATSRRVAVGDNEQFF. DNA for the CDR3: TGTGCCACCAGCCGACGGGTAGCCGTAGGGGACAATGAGCAGTTCTTC.

This sequence joins TRBV5-1 and TRBJ1-2; possible D gene TRBD1, 5 bases. Between the trimmed V and J ends, which lost 4 bases and 4 bases, there was a span of 20 bases. CDR3 length: 16 residues. Germline V gene data show CDR1 as SGHRS and CDR2 as YFSETQ. The CDR3 DNA reads as TGCGCCAGCAGCGAACCCGCCAGGGACTCGGGCTATGGCTACACCTTC. This sequence encodes CASSEPARDSGYGYTF.

The V call is TRBV5-4, the J call TRBJ2-3; TRBD2 matches at 11 bases. Germline V CDR1 and CDR2: SGHNT, YYREEE (reference sequence). V lost 0 bases and J lost 6; bases outside the gene matches: 6. This CDR3 comprises 16 residues. CDR3 coding DNA: TGTGCCAGCAGCTTGGCCTCTAGCGGGGGGTTTGATACGCAGTATTTT. This codes for CASSLASSGGFDTQYF.

The chain is built from TRBV5-4 and TRBJ1-2; 8 bases fit TRBD1. CDR1 SGHNT and CDR2 YYREEE come from the germline V gene (reference sequence). The CDR3 spans 13 residues. V lost 5 bases to trimming and J lost 4 bases; unmatched junction nucleotides: 4. The CDR3 DNA reads as TGTGCCAGCAGTTCTGACAGGGGCTATGGCTACACCTTC. Protein product: CASSSDRGYGYTF.

Only a few counts were recorded for this clone. This chain joins TRBV28 and TRBJ2-1, with D possibly matching TRBD2 (9 bases). Germline CDR1 is MDHEN and CDR2 is SYDVKM. The CDR3 is 18 residues long. Trimming shortened V by 9 bases and J by 3 bases, and 27 bases separated the two germline ends. DNA for the CDR3: TGTGCCAGTACAGGGGGAGTTGTAGCGGGAGACCTCTACAATGAGCAGTTCTTC. Its translation is CASTGGVVAGDLYNEQFF.

V and J are TRBV3-1 (or the pseudogene TRBV3-2) and TRBJ2-3; D not resolved. The CDR3 consists of 14 residues. CDR1 is LGHDT and CDR2 is YNNKEL in the germline V gene (reference sequence). The V end lost 4 bases, the J end lost 2 bases, and 10 bases lay between the germline ends. The CDR3 loop reads CASSLRSNTDTQYF. The CDR3 DNA reads TGTGCCAGCAGCCTGCGGAGCAACACAGATACGCAGTATTTT.

This sequence joins TRBV10-2 and TRBJ2-3, with D unclear. V was shortened by 6 bases and J by 3 bases, with 13 bases between the two germline ends. Germline values: CDR1 WSHSY, CDR2 SAAADI. CDR3 length equals 14 residues. CDR3 nucleotide sequence: TGCGCCAGCAGACCCGGGCCCAAAACAGATACGCAGTATTTT. It translates to CASRPGPKTDTQYF.

V usage is TRBV11-2 and J usage is TRBJ2-5; 7 bases match TRBD2. Germline V lookup: CDR1 SGHAT, CDR2 FQNNGV. V shed 2 bases and J 1 base; nucleotides not matched to a gene: 7. This CDR3 region has 16 residues. The CDR3 sequence is CASSLFGGGVQETQYF. For the CDR3, the DNA is TGTGCCAGCAGCTTATTTGGGGGAGGGGTCCAAGAGACCCAGTACTTC.

This chain joins TRBV5-1 and TRBJ1-1; 7 positions agree with TRBD1. Germline V gene lookup returns CDR1 SGHRS and CDR2 YFSETQ. The J segment lost 4 bases and the V segment lost 4 bases, leaving 7 bases of the junction unmatched. This CDR3 is built from 14 residues. CDR3 coding DNA: TGCGCCAGCAGCGGCCGACAGGGTACCACTGAAGCTTTCTTT. This sequence encodes CASSGRQGTTEAFF.